The entry that follows covers one T cell receptor (beta chain) sequence. Assay used: immunoSEQ multiplex PCR; TCRdb lists only in-frame clones, some missing. The repertoire holds approximately 10,000 clones, with 93% as singletons. This sample stems from a study of technical replicates of blood from a few donors. The germline CDR1 and CDR2 sequences are LNHDA and SQIVND (reference sequence). V was clipped by 8 bases and J by 1 base; unmatched bases: 10. CDR3 size: 15 residues. Material for sequencing was PBMCs. The clonotype comes from a human donor in good health. J is TRBJ1-1 and V is TRBV19, with 7 nucleotides matching TRBD1. The chain's CDR3 is CASGRRDSGNTEAFF. The CDR3 nucleotides are TGTGCCAGTGGAAGACGGGACAGTGGGAACACTGAAGCTTTCTTT.